This is a list of T cell receptor beta chains from one sample in a study of T cell responses to AZD1222 COVID-19 vaccine. Sequencing was performed with immunoSEQ multiplex PCR; in TCRdb, only in-frame clones are kept and a portion is missing. The sample holds some 150,000 clones, roughly four fifths seen once. Here the sequenced sample was peripheral blood, taken on day 0 of MenACWY control vaccination. Receptors originate from an adult in good health. Each CDR3 is given with its conserved first and last residue. Each record gives: D gene, V gene, clone size, J gene, CDR3 protein, CDR3 DNA. The D gene is left open where the match is weak. Where a row states a size, it is once, few, many or the class of an expanded clone; other rows omit it.

TRBD2,TRBV6-5,.,TRBJ2-3,CASSPGLAGADTQYF,TGTGCCAGCAGTCCGGGACTAGCGGGGGCAGATACGCAGTATTTT
.,TRBV11-2,.,TRBJ2-1,CASSAAFQYYNEQFF,TGTGCCAGCAGCGCAGCCTTCCAGTACTACAATGAGCAGTTCTTC
.,TRBV23-1,few,TRBJ1-6,CANTGRSYNSPLHF,TGCGCCAATACAGGGAGATCCTATAATTCACCCCTCCACTTT
.,TRBV3-1/TRBV3-2,.,TRBJ1-4,CASSPRVPTSHQENEKLFF,TGTGCCAGCAGCCCACGAGTCCCCACCTCCCACCAGGAGAATGAAAAACTGTTTTTT
.,TRBV19,.,TRBJ1-5,CASSITREQPQHF,TGTGCCAGTAGCATCACCAGGGAACAGCCCCAGCATTTT
.,TRBV10-1,few,TRBJ2-1,CASSESRRAAYNEQFF,TGCGCCAGCAGTGAGTCGCGCAGGGCGGCCTACAATGAGCAGTTCTTC
.,TRBV5-1,.,TRBJ1-4,CASSREVNEKLFF,TGCGCCAGCAGCAGGGAGGTTAATGAAAAACTGTTTTTT
.,TRBV6-5,.,TRBJ1-1,CASSLLGLDTEAFF,TGTGCCAGCAGTCTATTAGGACTCGACACTGAAGCTTTCTTT
TRBD1,TRBV18,.,TRBJ1-1,CASSLDRGNTEAFF,TGTGCCAGCTCACTCGACAGGGGGAACACTGAAGCTTTCTTT
TRBD1,TRBV13,.,TRBJ1-2,CASSPGTGGGLNYGYTF,TGTGCCAGCAGCCCCGGGACAGGTGGCGGCCTTAACTATGGCTACACCTTC
.,TRBV3-1/TRBV3-2,.,TRBJ2-5,CASSQRTTALGETQYF,TGTGCCAGCAGCCAGAGAACTACTGCTTTAGGAGAGACCCAGTACTTC
.,TRBV2,.,TRBJ1-2,CASSEGPPRDYGYTF,TGTGCCAGCAGTGAAGGACCGCCTCGGGACTATGGCTACACCTTC
.,TRBV4-1,.,TRBJ1-6,CASSQDPGYSSTVNSPLHF,TGCGCCAGCAGCCAAGATCCCGGGTATAGTAGTACGGTGAATTCACCCCTCCACTTT
.,TRBV5-6,.,TRBJ2-2,CASSMTPNTGELFF,TGTGCCAGCAGCATGACTCCGAACACCGGGGAGCTGTTTTTT
TRBD1,TRBV11-3,.,TRBJ1-6,CASSDSGTGPLHF,TGTGCCAGCAGTGACTCAGGGACAGGGCCCCTCCACTTT
.,TRBV19,.,TRBJ1-5,CASTRAEVNQPQHF,TGTGCCAGTACCCGGGCGGAAGTAAATCAGCCCCAGCATTTT
.,TRBV5-1,once,TRBJ2-6,CASSLLGTGANVLTF,TGCGCCAGCAGCTTGCTCGGAACTGGGGCCAACGTCCTGACTTTC
.,TRBV11-2,.,TRBJ1-3,CASSRVVGSGPTSGNTIYF,TGTGCCAGCAGCCGGGTAGTTGGTTCAGGGCCGACCTCTGGAAACACCATATATTTT
.,TRBV6-5,few,TRBJ1-1,CASSYSYGVDTEAFF,TGTGCCAGCAGTTACTCGTACGGGGTAGACACTGAAGCTTTCTTT
.,TRBV19,.,TRBJ1-2,CASSIKGEGALDGYTF,TGTGCCAGTAGTATTAAGGGGGAGGGAGCGTTGGATGGCTACACCTTC
.,TRBV30,.,TRBJ2-5,CAREQGNQETQYF,TGTGCCCGGGAGCAGGGAAATCAAGAGACCCAGTACTTC
.,TRBV2,.,TRBJ1-6,CASNQESGRNSPLHF,TGTGCCAGCAACCAGGAATCCGGACGTAATTCACCCCTCCACTTT
.,TRBV19,.,TRBJ2-7,CASSTLQGTYEQYF,TGTGCCAGTAGTACCCTACAGGGAACCTACGAGCAGTACTTC
TRBD2,TRBV14,.,TRBJ2-5,CASSPASSGALQETQYF,TGTGCCAGCAGCCCAGCCTCTAGCGGGGCTTTACAAGAGACCCAGTACTTC
TRBD1,TRBV6-1,.,TRBJ1-2,CASRTDRWFGYTF,TGTGCCAGCAGGACGGACAGGTGGTTTGGCTACACCTTC
.,TRBV7-9,.,TRBJ2-3,CASSLVSTDTQYF,TGTGCCAGCAGCTTAGTCTCCACAGATACGCAGTATTTT
TRBD2,TRBV5-5,.,TRBJ2-1,CASSPISSGGALEQFF,TGTGCCAGCAGCCCAATCTCTAGCGGGGGGGCCCTTGAGCAGTTCTTC
.,TRBV28,.,TRBJ2-2,CASSFQVTGELFF,TGTGCCAGCAGTTTCCAAGTCACCGGGGAGCTGTTTTTT
.,TRBV6-5,.,TRBJ2-5,CASRGRDYQETQYF,TGTGCCAGCAGGGGACGGGACTACCAAGAGACCCAGTACTTC
.,TRBV19,.,TRBJ1-2,CASSYGVGGYTF,TGTGCCAGTAGCTATGGGGTAGGCGGCTACACCTTC
.,TRBV4-1,.,TRBJ1-1,CASSQDSWGGGGAFF,TGCGCCAGCAGCCAAGACTCATGGGGAGGGGGAGGGGCTTTCTTT
.,TRBV18,medium-sized,TRBJ1-4,CASSSGRNEKLFF,TGTGCCAGCTCTTCCGGACGGAATGAAAAACTGTTTTTT
TRBD1,TRBV18,once,TRBJ1-1,CASSPGQANTEAFF,TGTGCCAGCTCACCGGGACAGGCGAACACTGAAGCTTTCTTT
.,TRBV11-2,.,TRBJ1-5,CASSRDLNQPQHF,TGTGCCAGCAGCCGGGACCTCAATCAGCCCCAGCATTTT
TRBD1,TRBV29-1,.,TRBJ1-2,CRTGEEGHGYTF,TGCAGAACAGGGGAGGAGGGTCATGGCTACACCTTC
TRBD2,TRBV9,few,TRBJ2-3,CASSLTYGGAGNTQYF,TGTGCCAGCAGCCTTACTTACGGGGGGGCCGGAAATACGCAGTATTTT
.,TRBV2,.,TRBJ2-2,CASRETGIGELFF,TGTGCCAGCAGGGAAACAGGGATCGGGGAGCTGTTTTTT
.,TRBV9,.,TRBJ2-5,CASSVGPGPPHF,TGTGCCAGCAGCGTAGGCCCGGGACCCCCCCACTTC
TRBD1,TRBV6-6,.,TRBJ1-4,CASSWTGSATNEKLFF,TGTGCCAGCAGTTGGACAGGGTCAGCCACTAATGAAAAACTGTTTTTT
.,TRBV10-3,.,TRBJ1-2,CAISDQNRERDYGYTF,TGTGCCATCAGCGACCAGAACAGGGAAAGGGACTATGGCTACACCTTC
.,TRBV4-1,.,TRBJ2-2,CASSPDRYTGELFF,TGCGCCAGCAGCCCCGACAGATACACCGGGGAGCTGTTTTTT
.,TRBV5-8,.,TRBJ1-5,CASSSQGNQPQHF,TGTGCCAGCAGCTCACAGGGAAATCAGCCCCAGCATTTT
.,TRBV6-2/TRBV6-3,.,TRBJ1-3,CASSYTGNTIYF,TGTGCCAGCAGTTATACGGGGAACACCATATATTTT
TRBD1,TRBV6-2/TRBV6-3,.,TRBJ1-2,CASSYYGTVYGYTF,TGTGCCAGCAGTTACTACGGGACAGTCTATGGCTACACCTTC
.,TRBV29-1,.,TRBJ2-1,CSGRAVGEQFF,TGCAGCGGCCGAGCGGTGGGTGAGCAGTTCTTC
.,TRBV10-1,once,TRBJ1-2,CASSSGASYGYTF,TGCGCCAGCAGTAGTGGGGCGAGCTATGGCTACACCTTC
TRBD1,TRBV5-1,.,TRBJ1-1,CASSLLTGETEAFF,TGCGCCAGCAGCCTACTGACAGGGGAGACTGAAGCTTTCTTT
.,TRBV5-6,few,TRBJ1-1,CASSPRDFMNTEAFF,TGTGCCAGCAGCCCAAGGGACTTCATGAACACTGAAGCTTTCTTT
.,TRBV5-1,.,TRBJ2-1,CASSLGWGPNEQFF,TGCGCCAGCAGCTTGGGATGGGGACCCAATGAGCAGTTCTTC
.,TRBV29-1,.,TRBJ1-6,CSVASGTNSPLHF,TGCAGCGTTGCTAGTGGGACCAATTCACCCCTCCACTTT
.,TRBV7-3,.,TRBJ2-3,CASSSLGDTDTQYF,TGTGCCAGCAGCTCACTAGGGGACACAGATACGCAGTATTTT
.,TRBV2,few,TRBJ1-2,CASSEINYGYTF,TGTGCCAGCAGTGAAATAAACTATGGCTACACCTTC
TRBD2,TRBV2,few,TRBJ2-1,CASKEWTSGGARGEQFF,TGTGCCAGCAAAGAATGGACTAGCGGGGGGGCCAGGGGTGAGCAGTTCTTC
.,TRBV24-1,.,TRBJ2-1,CATTLTWRDEQFF,TGTGCCACCACCCTAACCTGGAGGGATGAGCAGTTCTTC
.,TRBV6-5,.,TRBJ1-2,CASSRDINYGYTF,TGTGCCAGCAGCAGGGACATCAACTATGGCTACACCTTC
TRBD1,TRBV6-1,.,TRBJ1-1,CASSDYRGLGAEAFF,TGTGCCAGCAGTGATTACAGGGGGCTCGGCGCTGAAGCTTTCTTT
.,TRBV7-9,.,TRBJ1-4,CASSSGRSPNEKLFF,TGTGCCAGCAGCTCGGGTCGGAGCCCGAATGAAAAACTGTTTTTT
TRBD2,TRBV5-4,.,TRBJ2-3,CASSLRGESVTQYF,TGTGCCAGCAGCTTACGGGGGGAAAGTGTTACGCAGTATTTT